What follows are 18 T cell receptor beta chains derived from one specimen sequenced in a study of cytomegalovirus exposure and HLA in healthy donors. The PCR used 60 Vbeta and 13 Jbeta primers. Clones were read by immunoSEQ multiplex PCR, and TCRdb kept only the in-frame ones, dropping some. The profile shows approximately 130,000 clones, roughly 79% of them singletons. Material: PBMCs. The receptor source for this set is a woman aged 40 to 50 in good health and CMV-seronegative.

The chain links TRBV7-8 to TRBJ2-3, with D tentatively TRBD2 (7 bases). The CDR3 covers 15 residues. Germline CDR1 and CDR2: SGHVS and FQNEAQ. Trimming stripped 0 bases from V and 5 bases from J, with 12 bases between. The CDR3 nucleotides are TGTGCCAGCAGCTTAGCGGGGGGGCAGAAAGATACGCAGTATTTT. It codes for CASSLAGGQKDTQYF.

The V gene is TRBV2, the J gene TRBJ1-2, with 7 bases identical to TRBD1. With V trimmed by 8 bases and J by 1 base, 4 bases remained unmatched. Germline V CDR1 and CDR2: SNHLY, FYNNEI. The CDR3 covers 13 residues. The CDR3 here is CASERDSNYGYTF. In DNA, the CDR3 is TGTGCCAGCGAACGGGACAGTAACTATGGCTACACCTTC.

The chain uses TRBV29-1 and TRBJ2-7; D ambiguous. From germline, CDR1 is SQVTM and CDR2 ANQGSEA. The germline V and J ends were trimmed by 4 bases and 6 bases, with 7 bases remaining between them. This CDR3 is built from 10 residues. CDR3 amino acids: CSVVAAEQYF. The DNA for the CDR3 is TGCAGCGTTGTAGCCGCCGAGCAGTACTTC.

V gene TRBV9 combines with J gene TRBJ1-4; possibly TRBD1 for D (6 bases). The length of the CDR3 is 12 residues. V gave up 5 bases and J gave up 12 bases, with 14 bases separating them. Germline CDR1 reads SGDLS; CDR2 reads YYNGEE. CDR3 sequence (DNA): TGTGCCAGCAGTGGGGGGGGCGGGGAACTGTTTTTT. It encodes CASSGGGGELFF.

This rearrangement joins TRBV14 to TRBJ2-5; a possible D gene is TRBD1 (5 bases). Germline CDR1 is SGHDN and CDR2 is FVKESK. The germline V and J ends were trimmed by 4 bases and 5 bases, with 29 bases remaining between them. This CDR3 spans 19 amino acids. CDR3 sequence (DNA): TGTGCCAGCAGCCTCGGCAGGCAGGGCCTGTTGGCAAGGTTGGAGACCCAGTACTTC. Its translation: CASSLGRQGLLARLETQYF. The full variable domain, in which reference TRBV14 and TRBJ2-5 provide the parts outside the CDR3, is EAGVTQFPSHSVIEKGQTVTLRCDPISGHDNLYWYRRVMGKEIKFLLHFVKESKQDESGMPNNRFLAERTGGTYSTLKVQPAELEDSGVYFCASSLGRQGLLARLETQYFGPGTRLLVL.

The rearrangement links TRBV28 to TRBJ2-3; the D is unclear. Germline lookup yields CDR1 MDHEN and CDR2 SYDVKM. V lost 3 bases, J lost 3 bases, and 13 bases lay in between. The CDR3 totals 15 residues. DNA of the CDR3: TGTGCCAGCAGTTTTTTTGGGCCCAAAACAGATACGCAGTATTTT. It yields the protein CASSFFGPKTDTQYF.

This clone is a singleton in its sample. This sequence joins TRBV27 and TRBJ2-1; 9 bases agree with TRBD2. Losses at the gene ends were 8 bases for V and 4 bases for J; bases not matched to a gene: 9. Germline-derived CDR1 and CDR2 are MNHEY and SMNVEV (reference sequence). The CDR3 sequence is 15 residues long. This CDR3 reads CASALSGGAYNEQFF. CDR3 coding DNA: TGTGCCAGCGCCCTTAGCGGGGGCGCTTACAATGAGCAGTTCTTC.

This chain uses TRBV5-4 with TRBJ2-6; possibly TRBD2 for D (6 bases). With 4 bases removed from V and 2 bases from J, the gap between germline ends came to 10 bases. In germline, CDR1 is SGHNT, CDR2 YYREEE (reference sequence). The CDR3 extends over 15 amino acids. CDR3 loop: CASSPEGPGANVLTF. The CDR3 coding sequence is TGTGCCAGCAGCCCGGAGGGCCCTGGGGCCAACGTCCTGACTTTC. Based on the CDR3 plus reference TRBV5-4 and TRBJ2-6, the full variable domain is ETGVTQSPTHLIKTRGQQVTLRCSSQSGHNTVSWYQQALGQGPQFIFQYYREEENGRGNFPPRFSGLQFPNYSSELNVNALELDDSALYLCASSPEGPGANVLTFGAGSRLTVL.

Here the CDR3 reads CSVEILTGGAGAGYTF. In DNA, the CDR3 is TGCAGCGTTGAGATACTTACAGGGGGCGCTGGGGCTGGCTACACCTTC. V usage is TRBV29-1 and J usage is TRBJ1-2, with 9 bases fitting TRBD1. The germline V gene encodes CDR1 SQVTM and CDR2 ANQGSEA. V trimming: 3 bases; J trimming: 7 bases; junction bases outside the gene matches: 15. CDR3 size: 16 residues.

The chain is built from TRBV11-2 and TRBJ1-1; D is perhaps TRBD1 (6 bases). With 5 bases removed from V and 1 base from J, the gap between germline ends came to 8 bases. Germline V gene lookup returns CDR1 SGHAT and CDR2 FQNNGV. The CDR3 length is 13 residues. CDR3 sequence: CASSLTGNTEAFF. The CDR3, as DNA: TGTGCCAGCAGCCTGACAGGGAACACTGAAGCTTTCTTT.

V usage is TRBV7-9 and J usage is TRBJ1-1, with no clear D. The CDR3 spans 15 residues. Trimming took off 6 bases at V and 2 bases at J, with 16 bases between the two ends. Germline V lookup: CDR1 SEHNR, CDR2 FQNEAQ (reference sequence). The CDR3 sequence is CASRPGGRVNTEAFF. The CDR3 DNA follows: TGTGCCAGCAGACCGGGTGGGAGGGTAAACACTGAAGCTTTCTTT.

V and J are TRBV7-9 and TRBJ1-1; possibly TRBD1 for D (5 bases). The CDR3 runs to 17 residues. Germline V gene sequence: CDR1 SEHNR, CDR2 FQNEAQ (reference sequence). V lost 5 bases and J lost 3, with 22 bases in between. CDR3 sequence reads: CASSPIRGTRRDTEAFF. As DNA, the CDR3 is TGTGCCAGCAGCCCTATAAGGGGAACAAGGAGGGACACTGAAGCTTTCTTT. The full variable domain, completed using reference TRBV7-9 and TRBJ1-1, is DTGVSQNPRHKITKRGQNVTFRCDPISEHNRLYWYRQTLGQGPEFLTYFQNEAQLEKSRLLSDRFSAERPKGSFSTLEIQRTEQGDSAMYLCASSPIRGTRRDTEAFFGQGTRLTVV.

The V call is TRBV30, the J call TRBJ2-3; 11 bases line up with TRBD2. J was trimmed by 1 base and V by 7 bases; bases with no gene match: 7. Germline V gene lookup returns CDR1 GTSNPN and CDR2 SVGIG (reference sequence). The CDR3 consists of 15 residues. CDR3 protein: CASSVGLAGTDTQYF. The CDR3 nucleotides are TGTGCCTCTTCGGTGGGACTAGCGGGCACAGATACGCAGTATTTT.

The chain has TRBV11-3 and TRBJ2-7; D perhaps matches TRBD1 (6 bases). V shed 5 bases and J shed 3 bases, with 17 bases lying between them. This CDR3 comprises 15 residues. Germline V gene lookup returns CDR1 SGHNT and CDR2 YENEEA. The CDR3 nucleotides read TGTGCCAGCAGCGCCGGACAGAGCTCTAACTACGAGCAGTACTTC. Its protein is CASSAGQSSNYEQYF.

The chain uses TRBV28 and TRBJ2-7; 8 bases align to TRBD2. The CDR3 extends over 18 amino acids. Germline lookup yields CDR1 MDHEN and CDR2 SYDVKM. The ends lost 5 bases at V and 3 bases at J; junction bases unmatched: 18. This chain's CDR3 is CASSPHSYSGASYYEQYF. The CDR3 DNA reads as TGTGCCAGCAGTCCTCACTCGTATAGCGGGGCGTCGTACTACGAGCAGTACTTC.

The chain has TRBV18 and TRBJ1-1; no firm D call. The CDR3 is 16 amino acids. From germline, CDR1 is KGHSH and CDR2 LQKENI. V lost 2 bases and J 1 base, leaving 14 bases between the germline ends. The CDR3 spells CASSPMTEVRNTEAFF. The CDR3 nucleotides are TGTGCCAGCTCACCAATGACGGAGGTTCGGAACACTGAAGCTTTCTTT.

The V gene is TRBV15, the J gene TRBJ2-7; tentative D call: TRBD1 (7 bases). Germline CDR1 reads LNHNV; CDR2 reads YYDKDF (reference sequence). Trimming stripped 3 bases from V and 2 bases from J, with 23 bases between. The CDR3 is 18 amino acids. The DNA of the CDR3 is TGTGCCACCAGCAGTCTATCCCAGGGGCAGGGGGGTCCCTACGAGCAGTACTTC. Encoded protein: CATSSLSQGQGGPYEQYF.

This clone appeared once. The chain carries TRBV30 and TRBJ1-2; 11 bases are a match to TRBD1. Trimming took 5 bases from V and 6 from J; bases not matched to a gene: 5. The CDR3 runs to 13 residues. Germline V gene data show CDR1 as GTSNPN and CDR2 as SVGIG (reference sequence). The CDR3 nucleotides read TGTGCCTGGGCCCCGGGACAGGGGGATGGCTACACCTTC. Encoded protein: CAWAPGQGDGYTF.